This T cell receptor (beta chain) is from a study of blood T cell repertoires in COVID-19. Overall study: Samples taken during acute and convalescent COVID-19 were collected in the United States, Italy and Spain. Nucleic acid was either cDNA or gDNA, and it came from T cells, B-cell-depleted T cells, or PBMCs.

The germline V gene encodes CDR1 LNHDA and CDR2 SQIVND (reference sequence). The V end was cut by 3 bases, the J end by 5 bases, with 4 bases between. CDR3 length: 11 residues. In the authors' methods: Cell counts per sample came from amplifying reference gene primers. Profiling relied on immunoSEQ multiplex PCR, and the TCRdb table lists in-frame clones only, not all of them. That table is the source of V, J and clone size, and D and trimming were worked out from the DNA. The table shows 130,000 or so clones, with about 80% occurring only once. Sample: peripheral blood. This sequence was found in a human donor in a cohort sampled during active COVID-19. The rearrangement uses TRBV19 and TRBJ2-5, with unresolved D. The CDR3 nucleotides read TGTGCCAGTAGTATCCAGGAGACCCAGTACTTC. Translation: CASSIQETQYF.